One and the same sample provided the 5 T cell receptor beta chains below, sequenced in a study of blood T cell repertoires in COVID-19. Clones were read by immunoSEQ multiplex PCR, and TCRdb kept only the in-frame ones, dropping some. The sample includes just over 50,000 clones, about nine tenths of them seen just once. The sequenced material came from peripheral blood. These receptor sequences come from a man in his 70s with acute or convalescent COVID-19.

The chain is built from TRBV6-4 and TRBJ2-2; TRBD2 matches 8 bases. The CDR3 covers 24 residues. Germline lookup yields CDR1 MRHNA and CDR2 SNTAGT. V dropped 1 base and J dropped 4; count of bases not matched to a gene: 29. The CDR3 is CASSDWRVFWGPGLASRRTGELFF. CDR3 coding DNA: TGTGCCAGCAGTGACTGGAGGGTTTTTTGGGGCCCAGGACTAGCCTCGCGTCGCACCGGGGAGCTGTTTTTT.

The chain carries TRBV6-6 and TRBJ1-3; D is possibly TRBD1 (6 bases). The CDR3 consists of 14 residues. The ends were cut back, 6 bases at V and 2 bases at J, with 11 bases in the middle. Germline lookup yields CDR1 MNHNY and CDR2 SVGAGI (reference sequence). CDR3 sequence: CASSQSGAGNTIYF. The DNA of the CDR3 is TGTGCCAGCAGCCAATCAGGGGCTGGAAACACCATATATTTT.

The V and J genes are TRBV19 and TRBJ2-3, with D possibly matching TRBD1 (5 bases). Germline V gene sequence: CDR1 LNHDA, CDR2 SQIVND (reference sequence). This CDR3 contains 16 residues. V was trimmed by 1 base and J by 0 bases, leaving 11 bases between them. CDR3 bases: TGTGCCAGTAGTATAGGCCCAGGGCTGAGCACAGATACGCAGTATTTT. Encoded protein: CASSIGPGLSTDTQYF.

Here the CDR3 DNA reads TGTGCCAGCAGATCCCCTGGGGGGGGGATAATGAAAGGCTACACCTTC. Translated, it gives CASRSPGGGIMKGYTF. The gene calls are TRBV28 and TRBJ1-2; a possible D gene is TRBD1 (5 bases). The CDR3 sequence is 16 residues long. V lost 6 bases and J 8 bases, leaving 25 bases between the germline ends. The germline V gene has CDR1 MDHEN and CDR2 SYDVKM.

V usage is TRBV6-6 and J usage is TRBJ2-2; a possible D gene is TRBD1 (5 bases). The germline gives CDR1 MNHNY, CDR2 SVGAGI (reference sequence). The CDR3 runs to 15 residues. V was trimmed by 8 bases and J by 9 bases, leaving 22 bases between them. The DNA of the CDR3 is TGTGCCAGCGCCTCTGGGGCAGGGCGTATCCGGGAGCTGTTTTTT. Residues: CASASGAGRIRELFF.